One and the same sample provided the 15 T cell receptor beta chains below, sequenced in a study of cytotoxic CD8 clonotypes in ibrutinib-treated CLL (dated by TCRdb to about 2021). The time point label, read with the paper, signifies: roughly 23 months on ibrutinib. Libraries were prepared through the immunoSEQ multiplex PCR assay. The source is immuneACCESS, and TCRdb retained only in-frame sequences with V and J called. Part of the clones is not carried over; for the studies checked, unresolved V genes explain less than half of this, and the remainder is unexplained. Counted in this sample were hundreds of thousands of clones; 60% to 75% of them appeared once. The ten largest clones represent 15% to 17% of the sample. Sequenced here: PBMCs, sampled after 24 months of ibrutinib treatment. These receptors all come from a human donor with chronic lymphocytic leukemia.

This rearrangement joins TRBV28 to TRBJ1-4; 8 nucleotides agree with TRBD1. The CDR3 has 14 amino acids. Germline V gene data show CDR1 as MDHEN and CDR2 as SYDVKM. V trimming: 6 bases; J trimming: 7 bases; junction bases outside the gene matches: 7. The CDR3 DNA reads TGTGCCAGCAGCCAGGGGGCGATTATTGAAAAACTGTTTTTT. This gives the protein CASSQGAIIEKLFF.

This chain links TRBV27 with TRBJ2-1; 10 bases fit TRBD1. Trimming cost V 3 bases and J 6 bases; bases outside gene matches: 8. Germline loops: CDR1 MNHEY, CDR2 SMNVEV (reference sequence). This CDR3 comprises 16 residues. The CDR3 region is CASSFRQGARGNEQFF. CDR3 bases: TGTGCCAGCAGTTTTCGACAGGGGGCGCGGGGCAATGAGCAGTTCTTC.

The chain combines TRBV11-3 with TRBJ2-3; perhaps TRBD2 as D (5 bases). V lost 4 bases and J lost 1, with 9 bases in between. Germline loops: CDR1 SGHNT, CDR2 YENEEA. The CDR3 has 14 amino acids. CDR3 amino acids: CASSSRAGTDTQYF. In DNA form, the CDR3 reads TGTGCCAGCAGCTCGAGGGCCGGCACAGATACGCAGTATTTT.

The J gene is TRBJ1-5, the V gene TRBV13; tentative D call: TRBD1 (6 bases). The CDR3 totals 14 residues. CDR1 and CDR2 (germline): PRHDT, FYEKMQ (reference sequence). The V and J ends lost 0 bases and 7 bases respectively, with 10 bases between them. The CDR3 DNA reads TGTGCCAGCAGCTTAGGCCTTAGGGGGCAGCCCCAGCATTTT. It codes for CASSLGLRGQPQHF.

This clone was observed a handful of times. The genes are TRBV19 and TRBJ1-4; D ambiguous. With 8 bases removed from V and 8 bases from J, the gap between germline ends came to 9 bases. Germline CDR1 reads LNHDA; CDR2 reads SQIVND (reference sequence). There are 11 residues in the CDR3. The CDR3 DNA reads TGTGCCAGTTCGACTGGGGAAAAACTGTTTTTT. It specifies CASSTGEKLFF.

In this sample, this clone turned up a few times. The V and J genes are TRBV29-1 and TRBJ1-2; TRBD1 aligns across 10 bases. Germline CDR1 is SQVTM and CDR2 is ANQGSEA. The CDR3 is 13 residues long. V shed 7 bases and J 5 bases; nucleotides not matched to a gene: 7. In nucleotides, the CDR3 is TGCAGCGGCGGGACAGGGGAGGGATATGGCTACACCTTC. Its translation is CSGGTGEGYGYTF.

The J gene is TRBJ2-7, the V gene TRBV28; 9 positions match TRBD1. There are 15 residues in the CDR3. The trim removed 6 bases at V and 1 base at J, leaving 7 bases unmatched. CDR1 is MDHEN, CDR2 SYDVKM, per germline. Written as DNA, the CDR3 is TGTGCCAGCAGGAGCGGACAGGGGCCATCCTACGAGCAGTACTTC. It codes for CASRSGQGPSYEQYF.

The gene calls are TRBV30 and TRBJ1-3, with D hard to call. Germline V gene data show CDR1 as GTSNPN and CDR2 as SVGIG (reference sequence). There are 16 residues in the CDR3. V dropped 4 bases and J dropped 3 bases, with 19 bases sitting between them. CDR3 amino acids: CAWIQMRAAYGNTIYF. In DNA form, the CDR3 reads TGTGCCTGGATACAAATGAGGGCCGCATATGGAAACACCATATATTTT.

The CDR3 loop is CASSLELQGYQFF. The CDR3 DNA sequence: TGTGCCAGCAGCTTAGAGCTACAGGGGTACCAGTTCTTC. This sequence joins TRBV7-6 and TRBJ2-1; 7 bases are a match to TRBD1. This CDR3 is built from 13 residues. Losses at the gene ends were 1 base for V and 13 bases for J; bases not matched to a gene: 7. From germline, CDR1 is SGHVS and CDR2 FNYEAQ.

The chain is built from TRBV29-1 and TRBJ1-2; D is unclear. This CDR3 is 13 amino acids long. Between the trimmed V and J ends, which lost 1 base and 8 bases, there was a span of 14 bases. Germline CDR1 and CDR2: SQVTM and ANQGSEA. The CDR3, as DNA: TGCAGCGTTGAAGGTTTAGAAAAACGGGGCTACACCTTC. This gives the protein CSVEGLEKRGYTF.

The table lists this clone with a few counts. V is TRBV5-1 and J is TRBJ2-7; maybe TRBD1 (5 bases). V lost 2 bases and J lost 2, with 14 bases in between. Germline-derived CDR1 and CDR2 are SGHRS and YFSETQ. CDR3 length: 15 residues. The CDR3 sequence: CASSLLPTETYEQYF. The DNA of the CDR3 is TGCGCCAGCAGCTTACTCCCGACAGAGACCTACGAGCAGTACTTC.

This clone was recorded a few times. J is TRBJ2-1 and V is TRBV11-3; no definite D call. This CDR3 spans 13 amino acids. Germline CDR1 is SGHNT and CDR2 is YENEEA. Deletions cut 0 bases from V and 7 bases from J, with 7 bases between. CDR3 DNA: TGTGCCAGCAGCTTAGATCTAGATAATGAGCAGTTCTTC. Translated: CASSLDLDNEQFF.

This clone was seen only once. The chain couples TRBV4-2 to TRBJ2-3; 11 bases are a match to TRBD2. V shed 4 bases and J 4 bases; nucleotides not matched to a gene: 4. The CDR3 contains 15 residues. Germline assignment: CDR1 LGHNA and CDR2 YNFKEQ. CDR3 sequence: CASSRTSGSSDTQYF. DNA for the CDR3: TGTGCCAGCAGCCGAACTAGCGGGAGTTCAGATACGCAGTATTTT.

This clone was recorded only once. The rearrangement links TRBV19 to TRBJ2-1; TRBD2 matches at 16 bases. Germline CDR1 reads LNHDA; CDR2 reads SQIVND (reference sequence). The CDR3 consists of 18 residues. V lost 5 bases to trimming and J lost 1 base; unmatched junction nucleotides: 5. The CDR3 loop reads CASSPGTSGRGSYNEQFF. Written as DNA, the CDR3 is TGTGCCAGTAGTCCCGGGACTAGCGGGAGGGGTTCCTACAATGAGCAGTTCTTC.

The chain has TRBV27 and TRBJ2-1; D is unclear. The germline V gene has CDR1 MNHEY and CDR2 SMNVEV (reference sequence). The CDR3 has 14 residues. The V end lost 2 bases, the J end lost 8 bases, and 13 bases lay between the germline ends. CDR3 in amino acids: CASSLKGLSDEQFF. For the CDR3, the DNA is TGTGCCAGCAGTTTAAAGGGATTGTCGGATGAGCAGTTCTTC.